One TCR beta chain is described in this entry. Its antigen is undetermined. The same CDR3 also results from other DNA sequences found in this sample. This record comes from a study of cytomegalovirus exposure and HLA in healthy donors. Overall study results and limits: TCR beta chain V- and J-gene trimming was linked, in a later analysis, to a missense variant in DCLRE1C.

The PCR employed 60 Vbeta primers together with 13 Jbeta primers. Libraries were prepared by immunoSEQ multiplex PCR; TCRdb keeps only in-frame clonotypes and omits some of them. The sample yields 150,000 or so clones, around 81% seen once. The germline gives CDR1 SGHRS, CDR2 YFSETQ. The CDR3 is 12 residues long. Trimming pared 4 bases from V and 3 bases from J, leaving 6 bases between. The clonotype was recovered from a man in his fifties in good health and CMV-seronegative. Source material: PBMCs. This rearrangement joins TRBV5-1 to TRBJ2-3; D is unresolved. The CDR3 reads CASSPETDTQYF. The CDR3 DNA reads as TGCGCCAGCAGCCCGGAGACAGATACGCAGTATTTT.